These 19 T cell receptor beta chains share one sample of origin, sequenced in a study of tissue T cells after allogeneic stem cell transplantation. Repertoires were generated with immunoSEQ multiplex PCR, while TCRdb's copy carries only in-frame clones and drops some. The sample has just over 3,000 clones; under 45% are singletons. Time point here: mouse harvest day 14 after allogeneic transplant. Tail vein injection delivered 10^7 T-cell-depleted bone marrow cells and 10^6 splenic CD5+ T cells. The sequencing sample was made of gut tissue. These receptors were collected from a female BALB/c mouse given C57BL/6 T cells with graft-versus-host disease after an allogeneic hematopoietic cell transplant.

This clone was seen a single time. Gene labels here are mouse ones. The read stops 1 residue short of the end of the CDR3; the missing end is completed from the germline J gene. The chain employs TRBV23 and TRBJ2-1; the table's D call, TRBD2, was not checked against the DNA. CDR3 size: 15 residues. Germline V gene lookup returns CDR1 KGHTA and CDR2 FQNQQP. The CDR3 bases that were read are TGCTCCAGCAGTCTCAACTGGGGGGGGTATGCTGAGCAGTTC. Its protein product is CSSSLNWGGYAEQF. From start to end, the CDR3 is CSSSLNWGGYAEQFF. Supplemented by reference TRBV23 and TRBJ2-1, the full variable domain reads DAAVTQKPRYLIKMKGQEAEMKCIPEKGHTAVFWYQQKQSKELKFLIYFQNQQPLDQIDMVKERFSAVCPSSSLCSLGIRTCEAEDSALYLCSSSLNWGGYAEQFFGPGTRLTVL.

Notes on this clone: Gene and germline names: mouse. The CDR3 is CASSLRTAEVFF. CDR3 DNA (partial): TGTGCCAGCAGCCTCCGGACAGCAGAAGTCTTC. The J gene is TRBJ1-1, the V gene TRBV4; possibly TRBD1 for D (6 bases). The read falls 1 residue short of the CDR3 end, and the missing part is taken from the germline J gene. V gave up 5 bases and J gave up 6 bases, with 10 bases separating them. Germline V CDR1 and CDR2: LGHDT, YNNKQL (reference sequence). The CDR3 extends over 12 amino acids. Using reference TRBV4 and TRBJ1-1 for the parts outside the CDR3, the full variable domain is ETAVFQTPNYHVTQVGNEVSFNCKQTLGHDTMYWYKQDSKKLLKIMFSYNNKQLIVNETVPRRFSPQSSDKAHLNLRIKSVEPEDSAVYLCASSLRTAEVFFGKGTRLTVV.

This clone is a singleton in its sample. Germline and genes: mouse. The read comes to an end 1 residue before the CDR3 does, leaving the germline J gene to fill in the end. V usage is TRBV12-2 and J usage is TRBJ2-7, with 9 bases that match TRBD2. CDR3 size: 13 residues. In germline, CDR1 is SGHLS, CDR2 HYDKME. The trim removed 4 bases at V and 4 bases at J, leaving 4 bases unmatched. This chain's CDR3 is CASSLLGGYEQYF. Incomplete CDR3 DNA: TGTGCCAGCTCCTTACTGGGGGGTTATGAACAGTAC. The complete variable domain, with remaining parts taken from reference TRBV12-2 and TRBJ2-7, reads NSGVVQSPRYIIKGKGERSILKCIPISGHLSVAWYQQTQGQELKFFIQHYDKMERDKGNLPSRFSVQQFDDYHSEMNMSALELEDSAVYFCASSLLGGYEQYFGPGTRLTVL.

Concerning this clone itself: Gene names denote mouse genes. The DNA read from the CDR3 is TGTGCCAGCAGTCCGACAGGGGTAAACACCTTGTAC. Its translation is CASSPTGVNTLY. The whole CDR3 region reads CASSPTGVNTLYF. This sequence joins TRBV26 and TRBJ2-4; TRBD1 aligns across 8 bases. The read comes to an end 1 residue before the CDR3 does, leaving the germline J gene to fill in the end. Unmatched junction bases numbered 2, after V lost 4 bases and J lost 5 bases. The CDR3 is 13 residues long. Looked up from germline, CDR1 is KGHPV and CDR2 is FQNQEV (reference sequence).

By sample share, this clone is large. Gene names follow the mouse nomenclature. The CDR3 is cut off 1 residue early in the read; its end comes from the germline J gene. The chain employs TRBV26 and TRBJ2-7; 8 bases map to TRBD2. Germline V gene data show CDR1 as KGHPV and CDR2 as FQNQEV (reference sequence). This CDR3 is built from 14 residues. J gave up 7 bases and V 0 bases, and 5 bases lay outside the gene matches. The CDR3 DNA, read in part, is TGTGCCAGCAGTCTGTCACGGGGGGGCGTAGAACAGTAC. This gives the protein CASSLSRGGVEQY. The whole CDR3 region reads CASSLSRGGVEQYF.

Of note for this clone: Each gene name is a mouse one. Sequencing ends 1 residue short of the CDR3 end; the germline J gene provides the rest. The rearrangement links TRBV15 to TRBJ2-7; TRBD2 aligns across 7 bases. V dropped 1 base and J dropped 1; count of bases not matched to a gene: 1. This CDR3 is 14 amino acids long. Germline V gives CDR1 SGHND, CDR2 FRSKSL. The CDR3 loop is CASSLDGGSYEQYF. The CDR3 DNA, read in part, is TGTGCCAGCAGTTTAGATGGGGGGTCCTATGAACAGTAC.

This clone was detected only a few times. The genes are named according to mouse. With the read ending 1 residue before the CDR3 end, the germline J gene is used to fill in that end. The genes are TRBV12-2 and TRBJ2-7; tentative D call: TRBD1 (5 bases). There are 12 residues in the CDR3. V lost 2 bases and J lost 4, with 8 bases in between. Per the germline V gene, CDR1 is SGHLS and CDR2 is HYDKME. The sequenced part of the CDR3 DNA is TGTGCCAGCTCTCAGGACACTTATGAACAGTAC. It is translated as CASSQDTYEQY. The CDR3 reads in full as CASSQDTYEQYF.

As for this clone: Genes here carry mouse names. The CDR3 sequence is CASSQTGGGTYEQYF. The covered CDR3 bases are TGTGCCAGCAGCCAGACTGGGGGCGGGACCTATGAACAGTAC. This chain connects TRBV4 to TRBJ2-7; TRBD2 agrees at 9 bases. The read terminates 1 residue ahead of where the CDR3 ends, so the germline J gene completes it. Losses at the gene ends were 5 bases for V and 2 bases for J; bases not matched to a gene: 7. There are 15 residues in the CDR3. Germline-derived CDR1 and CDR2 are LGHDT and YNNKQL (reference sequence).

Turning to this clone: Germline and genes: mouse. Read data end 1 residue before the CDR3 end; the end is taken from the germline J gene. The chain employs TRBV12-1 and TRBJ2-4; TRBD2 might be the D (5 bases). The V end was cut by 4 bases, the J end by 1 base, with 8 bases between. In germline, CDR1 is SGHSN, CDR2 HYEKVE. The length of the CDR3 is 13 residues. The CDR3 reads CASSPTGQNTLYF. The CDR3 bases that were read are TGTGCCAGCTCCCCGACTGGTCAAAACACCTTGTAC.

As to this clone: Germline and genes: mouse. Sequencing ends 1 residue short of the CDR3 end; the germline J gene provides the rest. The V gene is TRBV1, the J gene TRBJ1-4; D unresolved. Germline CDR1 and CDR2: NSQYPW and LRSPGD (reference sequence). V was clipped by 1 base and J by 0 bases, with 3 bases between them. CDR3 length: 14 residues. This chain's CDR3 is CTCSAGFSNERLFF. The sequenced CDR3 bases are TGCACCTGCAGTGCAGGGTTTTCCAACGAAAGATTATTT.

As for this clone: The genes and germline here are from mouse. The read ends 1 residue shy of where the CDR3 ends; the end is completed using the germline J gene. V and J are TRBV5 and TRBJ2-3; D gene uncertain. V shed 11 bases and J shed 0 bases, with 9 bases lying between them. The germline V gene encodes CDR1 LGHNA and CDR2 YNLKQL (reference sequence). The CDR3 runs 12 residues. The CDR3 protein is CAHRVSAETLYF. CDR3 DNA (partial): TGTGCCCACAGAGTTAGTGCAGAAACGCTGTAT.

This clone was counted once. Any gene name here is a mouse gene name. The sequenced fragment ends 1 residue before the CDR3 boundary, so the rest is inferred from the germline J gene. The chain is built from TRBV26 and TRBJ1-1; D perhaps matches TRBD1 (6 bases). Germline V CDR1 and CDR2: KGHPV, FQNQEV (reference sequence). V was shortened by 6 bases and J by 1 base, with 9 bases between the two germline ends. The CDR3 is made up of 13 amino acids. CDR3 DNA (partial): TGTGCCAGCAGCTCGGGACAAAACACAGAAGTCTTC. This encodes CASSSGQNTEVF. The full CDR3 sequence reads CASSSGQNTEVFF. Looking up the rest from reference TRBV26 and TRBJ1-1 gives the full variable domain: NSKVIQTPRYLVKGQGQKAKMRCIPEKGHPVVFWYQQNKNNEFKFLINFQNQEVLQQIDMTEKRFSAECPSNSPCSLEIQSSEAGDSALYLCASSSGQNTEVFFGKGTRLTVV.

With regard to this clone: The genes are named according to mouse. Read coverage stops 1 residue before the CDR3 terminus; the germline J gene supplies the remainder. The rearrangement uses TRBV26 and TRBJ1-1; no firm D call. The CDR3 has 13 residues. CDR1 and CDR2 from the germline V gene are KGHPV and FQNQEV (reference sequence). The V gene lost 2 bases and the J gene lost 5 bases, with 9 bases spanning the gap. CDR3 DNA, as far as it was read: TGTGCCAGCAGTCTGGTGGGGTGGACAGAAGTCTTC. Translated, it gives CASSLVGWTEVF. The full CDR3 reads CASSLVGWTEVFF.

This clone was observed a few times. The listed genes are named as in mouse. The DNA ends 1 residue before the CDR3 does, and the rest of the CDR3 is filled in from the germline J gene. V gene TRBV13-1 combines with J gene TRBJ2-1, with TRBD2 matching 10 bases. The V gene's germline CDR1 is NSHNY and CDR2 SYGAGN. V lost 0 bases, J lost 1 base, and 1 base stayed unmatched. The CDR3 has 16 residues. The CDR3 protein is CASSDDWGGNYAEQFF. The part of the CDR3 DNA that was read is TGTGCCAGCAGTGATGACTGGGGGGGGAACTATGCTGAGCAGTTC.

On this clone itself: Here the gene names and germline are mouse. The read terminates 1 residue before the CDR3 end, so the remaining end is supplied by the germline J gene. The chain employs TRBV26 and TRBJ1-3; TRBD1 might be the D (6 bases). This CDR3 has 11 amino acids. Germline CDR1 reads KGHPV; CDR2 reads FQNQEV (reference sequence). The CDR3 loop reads CATGTGNTLYF. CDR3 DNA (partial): TGTGCTACAGGGACTGGAAATACGCTCTAT.

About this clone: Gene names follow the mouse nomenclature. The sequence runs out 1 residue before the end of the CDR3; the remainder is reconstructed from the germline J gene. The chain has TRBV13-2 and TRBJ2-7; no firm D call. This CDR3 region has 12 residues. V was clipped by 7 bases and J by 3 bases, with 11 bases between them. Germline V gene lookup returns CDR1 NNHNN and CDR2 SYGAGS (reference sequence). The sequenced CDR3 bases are TGTGCCAGCACCTCCGGGAGCTATGAACAGTAC. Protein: CASTSGSYEQY. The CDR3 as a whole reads CASTSGSYEQYF.

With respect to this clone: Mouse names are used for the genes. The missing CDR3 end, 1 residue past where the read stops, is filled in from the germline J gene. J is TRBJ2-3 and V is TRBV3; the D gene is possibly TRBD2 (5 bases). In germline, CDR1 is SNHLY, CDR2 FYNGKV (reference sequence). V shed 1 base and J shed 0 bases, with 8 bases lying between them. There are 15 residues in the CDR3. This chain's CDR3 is CASSLGWASAETLYF. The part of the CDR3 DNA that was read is TGTGCCAGCAGCTTAGGCTGGGCTAGTGCAGAAACGCTGTAT.

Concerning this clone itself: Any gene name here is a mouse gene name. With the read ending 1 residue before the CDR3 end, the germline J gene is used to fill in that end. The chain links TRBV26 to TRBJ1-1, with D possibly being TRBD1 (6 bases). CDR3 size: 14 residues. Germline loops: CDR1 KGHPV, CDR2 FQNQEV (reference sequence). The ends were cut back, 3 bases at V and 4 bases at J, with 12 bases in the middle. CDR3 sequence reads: CASSLNRVGTEVFF. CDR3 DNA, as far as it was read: TGTGCCAGCAGTCTCAACAGGGTGGGCACAGAAGTCTTC.

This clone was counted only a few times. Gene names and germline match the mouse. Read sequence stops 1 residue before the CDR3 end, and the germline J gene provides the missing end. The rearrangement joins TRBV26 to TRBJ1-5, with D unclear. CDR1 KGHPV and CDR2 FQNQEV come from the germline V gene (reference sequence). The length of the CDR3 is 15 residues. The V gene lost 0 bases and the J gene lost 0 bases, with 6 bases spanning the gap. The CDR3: CASSLSWYNNQAPLF. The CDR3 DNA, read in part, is TGTGCCAGCAGTCTGTCTTGGTATAACAACCAGGCTCCGCTT.